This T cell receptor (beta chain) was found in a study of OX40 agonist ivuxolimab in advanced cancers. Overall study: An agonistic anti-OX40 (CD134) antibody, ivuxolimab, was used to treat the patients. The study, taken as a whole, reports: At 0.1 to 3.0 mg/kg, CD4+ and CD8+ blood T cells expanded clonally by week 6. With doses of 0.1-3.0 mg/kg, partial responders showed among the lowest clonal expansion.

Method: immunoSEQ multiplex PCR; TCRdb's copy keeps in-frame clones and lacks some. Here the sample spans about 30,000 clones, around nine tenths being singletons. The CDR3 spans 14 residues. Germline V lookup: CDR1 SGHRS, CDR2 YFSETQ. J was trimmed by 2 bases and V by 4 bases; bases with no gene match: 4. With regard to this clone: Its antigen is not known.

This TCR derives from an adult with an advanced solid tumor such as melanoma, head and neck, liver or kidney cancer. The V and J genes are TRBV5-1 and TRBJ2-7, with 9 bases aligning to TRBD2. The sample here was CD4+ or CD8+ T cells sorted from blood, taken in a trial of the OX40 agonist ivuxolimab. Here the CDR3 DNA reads TGCGCCAGCAGCATTCCTAGCGGGACCTACGAGCAGTACTTC. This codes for CASSIPSGTYEQYF.